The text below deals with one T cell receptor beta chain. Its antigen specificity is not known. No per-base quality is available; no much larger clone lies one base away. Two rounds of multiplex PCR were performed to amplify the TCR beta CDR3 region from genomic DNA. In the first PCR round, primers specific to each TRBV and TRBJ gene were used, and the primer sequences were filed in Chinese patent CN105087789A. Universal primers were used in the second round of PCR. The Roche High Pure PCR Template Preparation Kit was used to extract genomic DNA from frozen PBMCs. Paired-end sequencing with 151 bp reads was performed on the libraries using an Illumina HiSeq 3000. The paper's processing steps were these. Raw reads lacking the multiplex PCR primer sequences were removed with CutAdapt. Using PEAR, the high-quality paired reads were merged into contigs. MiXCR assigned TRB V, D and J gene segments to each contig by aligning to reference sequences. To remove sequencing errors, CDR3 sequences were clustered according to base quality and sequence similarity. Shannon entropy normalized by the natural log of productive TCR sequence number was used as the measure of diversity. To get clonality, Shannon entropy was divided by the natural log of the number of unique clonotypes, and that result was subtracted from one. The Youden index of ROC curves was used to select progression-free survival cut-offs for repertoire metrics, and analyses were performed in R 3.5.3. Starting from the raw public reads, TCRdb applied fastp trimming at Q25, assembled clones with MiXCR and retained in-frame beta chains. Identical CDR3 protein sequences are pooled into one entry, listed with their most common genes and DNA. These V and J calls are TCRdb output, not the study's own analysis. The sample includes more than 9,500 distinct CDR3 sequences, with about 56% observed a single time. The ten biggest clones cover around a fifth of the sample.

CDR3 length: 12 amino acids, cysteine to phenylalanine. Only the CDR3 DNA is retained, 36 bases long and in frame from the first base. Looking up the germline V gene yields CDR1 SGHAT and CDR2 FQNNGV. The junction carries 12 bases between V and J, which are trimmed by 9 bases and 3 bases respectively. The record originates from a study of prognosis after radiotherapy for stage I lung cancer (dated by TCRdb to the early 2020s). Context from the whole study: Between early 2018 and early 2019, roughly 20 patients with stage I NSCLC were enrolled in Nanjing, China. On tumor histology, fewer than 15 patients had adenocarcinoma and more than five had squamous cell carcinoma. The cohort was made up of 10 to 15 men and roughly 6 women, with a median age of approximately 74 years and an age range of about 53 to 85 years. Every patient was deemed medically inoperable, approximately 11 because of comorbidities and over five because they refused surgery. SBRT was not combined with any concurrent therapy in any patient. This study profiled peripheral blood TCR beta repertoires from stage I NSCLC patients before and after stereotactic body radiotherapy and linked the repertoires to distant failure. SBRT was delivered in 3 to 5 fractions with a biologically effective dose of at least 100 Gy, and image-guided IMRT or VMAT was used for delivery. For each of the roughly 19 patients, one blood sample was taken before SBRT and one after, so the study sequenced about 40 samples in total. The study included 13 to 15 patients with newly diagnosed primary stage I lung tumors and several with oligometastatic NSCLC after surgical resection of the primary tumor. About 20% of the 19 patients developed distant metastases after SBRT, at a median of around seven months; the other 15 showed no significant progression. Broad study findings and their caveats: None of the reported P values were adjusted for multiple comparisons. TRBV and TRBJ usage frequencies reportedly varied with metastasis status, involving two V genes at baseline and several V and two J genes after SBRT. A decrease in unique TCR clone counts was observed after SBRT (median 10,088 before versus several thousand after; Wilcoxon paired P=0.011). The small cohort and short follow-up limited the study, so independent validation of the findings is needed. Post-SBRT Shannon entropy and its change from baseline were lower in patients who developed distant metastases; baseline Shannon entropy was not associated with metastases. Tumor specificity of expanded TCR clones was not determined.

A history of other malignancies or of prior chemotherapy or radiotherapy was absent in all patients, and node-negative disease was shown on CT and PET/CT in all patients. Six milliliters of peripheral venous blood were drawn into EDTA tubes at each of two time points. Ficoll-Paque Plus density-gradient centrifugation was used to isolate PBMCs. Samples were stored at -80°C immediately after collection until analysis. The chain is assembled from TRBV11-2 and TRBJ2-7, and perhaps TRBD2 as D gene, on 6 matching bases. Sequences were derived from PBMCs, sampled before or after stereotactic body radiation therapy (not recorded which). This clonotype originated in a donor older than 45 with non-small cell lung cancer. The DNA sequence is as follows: TGTGCCAGTGGGAGGACCTACTACGAGCAGTACTTC. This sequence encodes CASGRTYYEQYF.